Described below is a single TCR beta chain sequence and its context. As yet, its antigen is unknown. This record comes from a study of immune evolution from preneoplasia to lung adenocarcinoma. Points from the study as a whole: Highest clonality occurred in KRAS-mutant, not EGFR-mutant or double wild-type, nodules. Later-stage lesions appeared to have more T cells, more diversity, less clonality.

Generated by immunoSEQ multiplex PCR, the TCRdb table keeps only in-frame clones and is missing some. Of about 40,000 clones in the sample, 65% to 75% are singletons; the top ten hold approximately 6.1%. Trimming removed 3 bases at V and 5 bases at J, with 10 bases between. In germline, CDR1 is SGHTA, CDR2 FQGNSA. There are 14 residues in the CDR3. Sequencing was performed on FFPE invasive lung adenocarcinoma tissue. The V gene is TRBV7-2, the J gene TRBJ1-4, with D hard to call. This TCR was sampled from a person aged 55 to 75 with lung adenocarcinoma. The CDR3 loop is CASSFILGNEKLFF. CDR3 coding DNA: TGTGCCAGCAGCTTTATCCTAGGAAATGAAAAACTGTTTTTT.